A single sample is the source of the 2 T cell receptor beta chains below, sequenced in a study of OX40 agonist ivuxolimab in advanced cancers. Assay: immunoSEQ multiplex PCR; the TCRdb copy retains only in-frame clones and omits some. In the table there are about 60,000 clones, 86% of which are singletons. The source was CD4+ or CD8+ T cells sorted from blood, collected in a trial of the OX40 agonist ivuxolimab. The origin of the receptors is an adult with an advanced solid tumor such as melanoma, head and neck, liver or kidney cancer.

The chain recombines TRBV18 with TRBJ1-5; perhaps TRBD1 as D (6 bases). The CDR3 contains 15 residues. From germline, CDR1 is KGHSH and CDR2 LQKENI. V lost 3 bases, J lost 2 bases, and 11 bases lay in between. CDR3 in DNA: TGTGCCAGCTCACCCTCACAGGGAGGCAATCAGCCCCAGCATTTT. This sequence encodes CASSPSQGGNQPQHF.

The chain recombines TRBV7-2 with TRBJ2-7; 8 bases match TRBD2. The V gene end was trimmed by 4 bases and the J gene end by 5 bases; junction bases not matched to a gene: 7. The CDR3 is 14 amino acids. The germline V gene encodes CDR1 SGHTA and CDR2 FQGNSA. DNA for the CDR3: TGTGCCAGCAGCTCTGGACTAGCAACAAACGAGCAGTACTTC. Translating it yields CASSSGLATNEQYF.